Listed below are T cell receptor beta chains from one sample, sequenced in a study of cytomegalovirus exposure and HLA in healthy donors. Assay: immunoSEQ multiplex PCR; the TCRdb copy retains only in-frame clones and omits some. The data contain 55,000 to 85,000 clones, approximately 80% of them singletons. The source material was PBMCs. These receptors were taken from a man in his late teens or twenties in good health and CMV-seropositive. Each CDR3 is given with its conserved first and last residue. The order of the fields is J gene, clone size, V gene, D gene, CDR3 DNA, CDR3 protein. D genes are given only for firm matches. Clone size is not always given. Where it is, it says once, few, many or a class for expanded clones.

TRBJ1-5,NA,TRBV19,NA,TGTGCCAGTAGTTACGGGGGGAATGATCAGCCCCAGCATTTT,CASSYGGNDQPQHF
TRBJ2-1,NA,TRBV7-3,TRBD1,TGTGCCAGCAGCTCAACCGGGACAGGGGCTAATGAGCAGTTCTTC,CASSSTGTGANEQFF
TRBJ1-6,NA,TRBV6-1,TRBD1,TGTGCCAGCCGGGGTGGGACAGTTAATTCACCCCTCCACTTT,CASRGGTVNSPLHF
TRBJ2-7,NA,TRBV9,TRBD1,TGTGCCAGCAGCTTCTCCGACAGGGGGGACGAGCAGTACTTC,CASSFSDRGDEQYF
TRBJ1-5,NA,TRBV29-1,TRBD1,TGCAACCCGGACAGGGGAGAAGTAGGGTATAGCAATCAGCCCCAGCATTTT,CNPDRGEVGYSNQPQHF
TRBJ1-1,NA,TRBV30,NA,TGTGCCTGGAGTGGACAGTTGAACACTGAAGCTTTCTTT,CAWSGQLNTEAFF
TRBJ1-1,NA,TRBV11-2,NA,TGTGCCAGCAGCTTAGGGGCAGGGTTGAACACTGAAGCTTTCTTT,CASSLGAGLNTEAFF
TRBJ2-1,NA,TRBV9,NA,TGTGCCAGCAGCGAGACTGGGAATGAGCAGTTCTTC,CASSETGNEQFF
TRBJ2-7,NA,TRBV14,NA,TGTGCCAGCAGCCAATACTACGAGCAGTACTTC,CASSQYYEQYF
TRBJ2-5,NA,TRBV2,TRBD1,TGTGCCAGCAGTGCCGTCCTGGGACAGTTCCAAGAGACCCAGTACTTC,CASSAVLGQFQETQYF
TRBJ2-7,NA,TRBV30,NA,TGTGCCTGGAGTGTAGCCGGCTACGAGCAGTACTTC,CAWSVAGYEQYF
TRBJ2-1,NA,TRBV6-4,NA,TGTGCCAGCAGTCCGACCCTAGTCAATGAGCAGTTCTTC,CASSPTLVNEQFF
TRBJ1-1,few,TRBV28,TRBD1,TGTGCCAGCACCTTTGATACCGGGACAGGGAAAACTGAAGCTTTCTTT,CASTFDTGTGKTEAFF
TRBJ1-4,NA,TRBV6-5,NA,TGTGCCAGCAGTTACTCAGAACAGCCTAATGAAAAACTGTTTTTT,CASSYSEQPNEKLFF
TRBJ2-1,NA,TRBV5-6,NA,TGTGCCAGCAGCTTGGGAGGGCGCGCACTCTACAATGAGCAGTTCTTC,CASSLGGRALYNEQFF